This T cell receptor (beta chain) was identified during a study of T cells in Graves' hyperthyroidism and ophthalmopathy. Study-level information: Pretreatment peripheral blood was obtained at initial diagnosis.

Germline assignment: CDR1 ENHRY and CDR2 SYGVKD. Deletions cut 3 bases from V and 3 bases from J, with 8 bases between. This CDR3 is built from 13 residues. Regions amplified from RNA transcripts were the TCR beta CDR3 regions. When the TCR CDR3 underwent first-round RT-PCR, the HTBI primer set was used. TCRdb re-called the multiplex PCR reads through MiXCR, storing one row per CDR3 protein. The repertoire includes roughly 400,000 distinct CDR3 sequences, 20% to 25% of them detected once, and less than 75% sits in the top ten. It was considered stable Graves' hyperthyroidism when ophthalmopathy did not progress within 18 months.

This receptor was identified in a man aged 50 to 59 with Graves' hyperthyroidism. The rearrangement links TRBV10-3 to TRBJ1-2; D not certain. The sequencing sample was made of blood. CDR3 nucleotide sequence: TGTGCCATCAGTGAAAAGGGTGACTATGGCTACACCTTC. Its translation: CAISEKGDYGYTF.